Presented here are 24 T cell receptor beta chains from one specimen sequenced in a study of identical twins. TCRdb ran MiXCR on the 5' RACE reads and lists one entry per CDR3 protein. The repertoire consists of roughly 250,000 distinct CDR3 sequences, with over 11% occurring once and the leading ten covering approximately 10%. Sequencing input: memory (CD45RO+) T cells sorted from blood. These receptors were obtained from a woman between 18 and 29 years old in good health.

This chain links TRBV7-2 with TRBJ2-7; tentatively, D is TRBD2 (5 bases). The germline V gene encodes CDR1 SGHTA and CDR2 FQGNSA. V gave up 1 base and J gave up 6 bases, with 10 bases separating them. The CDR3 spans 13 residues. DNA for the CDR3: TGTGCCAGCAGCTTAGGTCGTCGGGGCGAGCAGTACTTC. Protein sequence: CASSLGRRGEQYF.

This clonotype was counted at least ten times. This chain connects TRBV5-6 to TRBJ2-1; 8 nucleotides line up with TRBD2. The CDR3 spans 15 residues. Looked up from germline, CDR1 is SGHDT and CDR2 is YYEEEE. Losses at the gene ends were 5 bases for V and 2 bases for J; bases not matched to a gene: 6. The CDR3 is CASSSTGGAYNEQFF. As DNA, the CDR3 is TGTGCCAGCAGTTCCACCGGGGGGGCCTACAATGAGCAGTTCTTC.

In this sample, this clonotype turned up a few times. This chain joins TRBV25-1 and TRBJ2-2; D possibly matches TRBD1 or TRBD2 (6 bases each). The CDR3 length is 16 residues. V dropped 3 bases and J dropped 2 bases, with 13 bases sitting between them. Germline V gene data show CDR1 as MGHDK and CDR2 as SYGVNS. In DNA form, the CDR3 reads TGTGCCAGCAGTGAGGGAGGCAGGGGTAACACCGGGGAGCTGTTTTTT. It codes for CASSEGGRGNTGELFF.

This chain joins TRBV28 and TRBJ1-2, with 10 positions matching TRBD1. This CDR3 is 15 amino acids long. CDR1 and CDR2 from the germline V gene are MDHEN and SYDVKM. J gave up 8 bases and V 8 bases, and 14 bases lay outside the gene matches. Here the CDR3 DNA reads TGTGCCAGCTTTGAGACGGGACAGGGGCTAAAGGGCTACACCTTC. Translated, it gives CASFETGQGLKGYTF.

The V gene is TRBV20-1, the J gene TRBJ2-2; 7 nucleotides line up with TRBD1. This CDR3 region has 14 residues. The junction had 8 bases not matched to a gene; V was cut back by 6 bases and J by 4 bases. Germline V CDR1 and CDR2: DFQATT, SNEGSKA (reference sequence). CDR3 bases: TGCAGTGCCCCAGGGGGAGCTGTCACCGGGGAGCTGTTTTTT. As protein: CSAPGGAVTGELFF.

This clonotype has a handful of counts. The chain couples TRBV12-3 or TRBV12-4 to TRBJ1-1; 10 nucleotides agree with TRBD1. The CDR3 contains 14 residues. J lost 12 bases, V lost 6 bases, and 13 bases had no gene match. Written as DNA, the CDR3 is TGTGCCAGCAGCCCCGACAGGGGGCTCAGGTGGACTTTCTTT. Translation gives CASSPDRGLRWTFF.

This clonotype was found a few times. The rearrangement joins TRBV20-1 to TRBJ2-3; 9 nucleotides line up with TRBD2. The germline CDR1 and CDR2 sequences are DFQATT and SNEGSKA (reference sequence). The CDR3 runs 14 residues. V shed 2 bases and J 0 bases; nucleotides not matched to a gene: 0. The CDR3 loop reads CSARLAGSTDTQYF. The CDR3 DNA reads TGCAGTGCTAGACTAGCGGGGAGCACAGATACGCAGTATTTT.

This clonotype was seen only a few times. The chain carries TRBV5-6 and TRBJ1-2, with D perhaps TRBD1 (5 bases). Trimming removed 4 bases from V and 2 bases from J, with 12 bases in between. The germline V gene encodes CDR1 SGHDT and CDR2 YYEEEE. The CDR3 sequence is 14 residues long. CDR3 amino acids: CASSPDGANYGYTF. CDR3 nucleotide sequence: TGTGCCAGCAGCCCCGACGGGGCCAACTATGGCTACACCTTC.

This clonotype was observed a handful of times. The rearrangement joins TRBV30 to TRBJ2-5; D ambiguous. V lost 4 bases and J 1 base, leaving 13 bases between the germline ends. CDR3 size: 14 residues. Germline-derived CDR1 and CDR2 are GTSNPN and SVGIG (reference sequence). CDR3 nucleotide sequence: TGTGCCTGGACTAACTGGAATGGCCAAGAGACCCAGTACTTC. Translation: CAWTNWNGQETQYF.

CDR3 in amino acids: CASSLGLAGALRYNEQFF. The CDR3 nucleotides are TGTGCCAGCAGTTTGGGACTAGCGGGGGCCCTCCGTTACAATGAGCAGTTCTTC. This sequence joins TRBV12-3 or TRBV12-4 and TRBJ2-1, with TRBD2 matching over 14 bases. This CDR3 region has 18 residues. With 3 bases clipped from V and 4 bases from J, the junction kept 8 bases outside the gene matches.

This clonotype appeared a few times. At one end, the junction sequence differs from germline, possibly due to a read error. The chain has TRBV11-2 and TRBJ2-1; 12 nucleotides line up with TRBD2. The CDR3 is made up of 20 amino acids. Germline-derived CDR1 and CDR2 are SGHAT and FQNNGV. CDR3 DNA sequence: TGTGCCAGCAGCGTAGACCCCCTCTCTAGCGGGGGGGCTCATATAAATGAGCAGTTCTTC. Protein sequence: CASSVDPLSSGGAHINEQFF. The variable domain in full, completed from reference TRBV11-2 and TRBJ2-1, reads EAGVAQSPRYKIIEKRQSVAFWCNPISGHATLYWYQQILGQGPKLLIQFQNNGVVDDSQLPKDRFSAERLKGVDSTLKIQPAKLEDSAVYLCASSVDPLSSGGAHINEQFFGPGTRLTVL.

There are a few counts of this clonotype. The chain recombines TRBV12-3 or TRBV12-4 with TRBJ2-3, with TRBD2 matching 11 bases. The CDR3 extends over 16 amino acids. The ends lost 5 bases at V and 2 bases at J; junction bases unmatched: 6. The CDR3 loop reads CASSPETSGTTDTQYF. The CDR3 DNA follows: TGTGCCAGCAGTCCGGAGACTAGCGGGACCACAGATACGCAGTATTTT.

The V call is TRBV7-2, the J call TRBJ1-5; 8 positions agree with TRBD1. V trimming: 5 bases; J trimming: 0 bases; junction bases outside the gene matches: 6. This CDR3 contains 16 residues. Germline values: CDR1 SGHTA, CDR2 FQGNSA. The CDR3 region has the DNA TGTGCCAGCAGCACCCCAGGGGGCTCTAGCAATCAGCCCCAGCATTTT. It is translated as CASSTPGGSSNQPQHF.

J is TRBJ2-7 and V is TRBV20-1; no reliable D call. The V end lost 5 bases, the J end lost 2 bases, and 16 bases lay between the germline ends. In germline, CDR1 is DFQATT, CDR2 SNEGSKA (reference sequence). The CDR3 has 14 amino acids. CDR3 protein: CSAGHRDNTYEQYF. Written as DNA, the CDR3 is TGCAGTGCTGGGCACCGAGACAACACCTACGAGCAGTACTTC.

This clonotype was recorded at least ten times. The gene calls are TRBV7-9 and TRBJ1-1; D is ambiguous. Germline lookup yields CDR1 SEHNR and CDR2 FQNEAQ (reference sequence). V was trimmed by 1 base and J by 3 bases, leaving 12 bases between them. This CDR3 spans 15 amino acids. The CDR3 region has the DNA TGTGCCAGCAGCTTAGTGGACGGATCTCACACTGAAGCTTTCTTT. As protein: CASSLVDGSHTEAFF.

There are a few counts of this clonotype. CDR3 sequence reads: CASSSYGQGPQETQYF. In nucleotides, the CDR3 is TGTGCCAGCAGCTCATATGGACAGGGGCCCCAAGAGACCCAGTACTTC. V usage is TRBV7-9 and J usage is TRBJ2-5; 9 nucleotides agree with TRBD1. The germline gives CDR1 SEHNR, CDR2 FQNEAQ (reference sequence). The CDR3 length is 16 residues. V lost 4 bases and J lost 1; bases outside the gene matches: 7. Variable domain in full (rest from reference TRBV7-9 and TRBJ2-5): DTGVSQNPRHKITKRGQNVTFRCDPISEHNRLYWYRQTLGQGPEFLTYFQNEAQLEKSRLLSDRFSAERPKGSFSTLEIQRTEQGDSAMYLCASSSYGQGPQETQYFGPGTRLLVL.

This clonotype has ten or more counts. The junction differs from germline at one of its ends, possibly a read error. The chain employs TRBV5-1 and TRBJ2-3, with D tentatively TRBD2 (6 bases). Germline CDR1 reads SGHRS; CDR2 reads YFSETQ. CDR3 length equals 14 residues. The CDR3, as DNA: TGTGCCAGCAGTTTGGGGGGAGGCACAGATACGCAGTATTTT. It encodes CASSLGGGTDTQYF.

The V call is TRBV27, the J call TRBJ2-1, with 9 bases matching TRBD1. V lost 5 bases, J lost 2 bases, and 7 bases stayed unmatched. Germline V lookup: CDR1 MNHEY, CDR2 SMNVEV (reference sequence). This CDR3 is 16 amino acids long. The CDR3 DNA reads as TGTGCCAGCAGTCAGGGACAGGGTATTACCTACAATGAGCAGTTCTTC. Translation: CASSQGQGITYNEQFF.

The rearrangement links TRBV5-4 to TRBJ1-1, with D maybe TRBD1 (5 bases). The CDR3 is 13 amino acids. Trimming took 4 bases from V and 7 from J, leaving 14 bases between them. Looked up from germline, CDR1 is SGHNT and CDR2 is YYREEE (reference sequence). In nucleotides, the CDR3 is TGTGCCAGCAGCCCCTTCGACGGACATGAAGCTTTCTTT. Translation: CASSPFDGHEAFF. Supplemented by reference TRBV5-4 and TRBJ1-1, the full variable domain reads ETGVTQSPTHLIKTRGQQVTLRCSSQSGHNTVSWYQQALGQGPQFIFQYYREEENGRGNFPPRFSGLQFPNYSSELNVNALELDDSALYLCASSPFDGHEAFFGQGTRLTVV.

The chain combines TRBV5-6 with TRBJ2-7; 7 nucleotides match TRBD2. The CDR3 contains 14 residues. CDR1 is SGHDT and CDR2 is YYEEEE in the germline V gene. Unmatched junction bases numbered 10, after V lost 5 bases and J lost 5 bases. CDR3 nucleotide sequence: TGTGCCAGCAGTTCGAGGCGGGGGTCGCACGAGCAGTACTTC. This sequence encodes CASSSRRGSHEQYF.

This clonotype was counted between two and nine times. V usage is TRBV5-1 and J usage is TRBJ2-7, with D tentatively TRBD1 or TRBD2 (5 bases each). The CDR3 totals 16 residues. Deletions cut 3 bases from V and 0 bases from J, with 16 bases between. The germline CDR1 and CDR2 sequences are SGHRS and YFSETQ. CDR3 amino acids: CASSSIETDYSYEQYF. In DNA form, the CDR3 reads TGCGCCAGCAGCTCGATTGAGACAGACTACTCCTACGAGCAGTACTTC.

V usage is TRBV15 and J usage is TRBJ1-2; D is uncertain. Germline V gene lookup returns CDR1 LNHNV and CDR2 YYDKDF (reference sequence). V was pared by 1 base and J by 0 bases, with 9 bases between. The CDR3 is 15 residues long. The CDR3 here is CATSRAGGANYGYTF. CDR3 DNA sequence: TGTGCCACCAGCAGAGCGGGCGGAGCTAACTATGGCTACACCTTC.

The J gene is TRBJ2-5, the V gene TRBV7-9; possible D gene TRBD1, 6 bases. This CDR3 is 15 amino acids long. Trimming stripped 0 bases from V and 5 bases from J, with 13 bases between. CDR1 is SEHNR and CDR2 is FQNEAQ in the germline V gene (reference sequence). CDR3 sequence: CASSLAGHGFETQYF. CDR3 nucleotides: TGTGCCAGCAGCTTAGCGGGACATGGGTTCGAGACCCAGTACTTC.

The genes are TRBV3-1 and TRBJ1-2; D perhaps matches TRBD1 (6 bases). Germline V gene data show CDR1 as LGHDT and CDR2 as YNNKEL (reference sequence). CDR3 length equals 15 residues. Trimming took off 4 bases at V and 5 bases at J, with 17 bases between the two ends. The CDR3 protein is CASSPLGGLAYGYTF. The CDR3 DNA sequence: TGTGCCAGCAGCCCCCTGGGGGGGCTCGCATATGGCTACACCTTC. Based on the CDR3 plus reference TRBV3-1 and TRBJ1-2, the full variable domain is DTAVSQTPKYLVTQMGNDKSIKCEQNLGHDTMYWYKQDSKKFLKIMFSYNNKELIINETVPNRFSPKSPDKAHLNLHINSLELGDSAVYFCASSPLGGLAYGYTFGSGTRLTVV.